Listed here are 2 T cell receptor beta chains from one sample, sequenced in a study of CD8+ T cells in alopecia areata. RNA, once extracted, was reverse transcribed into cDNA for use as the sequencing template. Measured with immunoSEQ multiplex PCR; TCRdb has only the in-frame clones, and not every one. Among some 42,000 clones listed, over 85% were seen once. Treatment here: oral pan-JAK inhibitor, 5-10 mg twice daily. Sequences were derived from CD8+ T cells sorted from blood, sampled at week 24, from a patient treated with tofacitinib. The receptors were gathered from a human donor with alopecia areata.

As for this clone: Compared with germline, one end of the junction differs, possibly owing to a read error. The rearrangement links TRBV4-1 to TRBJ2-4, with a weak D call TRBD1 (6 bases). This CDR3 comprises 12 residues. Looked up from germline, CDR1 is MGHRA and CDR2 is YSYEKL. The CDR3: CASSQDGNRVGF. The CDR3 bases are TGCGCCAGCAGCCAAGATGGTAACAGGGTCGGTTTC.

In its sample, this clone was seen a few times. The chain has TRBV29-1 and TRBJ2-5; tentatively, D is TRBD1 (6 bases). The last part of the DNA fits TRBJ2-7 better; the J call may be wrong. CDR3 length: 13 residues. Germline V gene sequence: CDR1 SQVTM, CDR2 ANQGSEA. This CDR3 reads CSVETGQTYEQYF. CDR3 coding DNA: TGCAGCGTTGAAACAGGGCAGACCTACGAGCAGTACTTC.